The source of this T cell receptor beta chain is a study of memory CD8 T cells in hepatitis C reinfection. As for the study in general: After reinfection, a couple of primary-infection resolvers became chronically infected.

Time point noted: peak reinfection, 3 to 8 weeks after reinfection detection. Sorted cells were sequenced directly ex vivo without any in vitro expansion. A couple of donors provided sorted CD3+ CD8+ CD45RO- naive CD8 T cells at all three reinfection time points. The protocol was immunoSEQ multiplex PCR, while the TCRdb copy is restricted to in-frame clones and leaves out a portion. This sample has about 45,000 clones, with approximately 90% found just once. This CDR3 has 16 amino acids. Trimming cost V 5 bases and J 0 bases; bases outside gene matches: 5. Germline lookup yields CDR1 SEHNR and CDR2 FQNEAQ (reference sequence).

The J gene is TRBJ2-2, the V gene TRBV7-9; 8 bases fit TRBD1. Sequencing was done on a sample of naive CD8+ T cells sorted from blood. The TCR comes from a man aged 18 to 30 with hepatitis C virus infection. CDR3 nucleotides: TGTGCCAGCAGCAAAACAGGGGGGACGAACACCGGGGAGCTGTTTTTT. Translating it yields CASSKTGGTNTGELFF.